This TCR beta chain appears in the sequencing data of a study of post-analysis software for immune sequencing data. Study context: As for disease course, relapsing-remitting, secondary progressive and progressive-relapsing multiple sclerosis were all included.

With regard to this clonotype: Its antigen is unknown.

Study outcomes and limitations: Patients had higher frequencies than controls of roughly 5 TRBV segments, including TRBV5-6, TRBV5-1 and TRBV20-1. People with multiple sclerosis had a significantly lower normalized Chao1 diversity than controls did. F measure showed strong co-clustering of same-batch samples.

Unique molecular identifiers were present in the TCR beta cDNA libraries. Some 500,000 cDNA molecules were obtained per 1 to 10 million input T cells. TCRdb reanalysed the PCR reads using MiXCR and keeps one entry per CDR3 protein. Of fewer than 550,000 distinct CDR3 sequences in the sample, around a third were seen once. Germline V gene sequence: CDR1 SGHVS, CDR2 FNYEAQ. CDR3 length: 14 residues. V shed 4 bases, J shed 7 bases, and the junction held 3 bases outside the gene matches. The receptor's source is a girl younger than 18 with multiple sclerosis. Material for sequencing was blood. This rearrangement joins TRBV7-6 to TRBJ2-2, with 10 bases aligning to TRBD1. The CDR3 nucleotides read TGTGCCAGCAGCTCGGGACAGGGGATCGGGGAGCTGTTTTTT. Translation: CASSSGQGIGELFF. Together with reference TRBV7-6 and TRBJ2-2, the CDR3 gives the full variable domain: GAGVSQSPRYKVTKRGQDVALRCDPISGHVSLYWYRQALGQGPEFLTYFNYEAQQDKSGLPNDRFSAERPEGSISTLTIQRTEQRDSAMYRCASSSGQGIGELFFGEGSRLTVL.